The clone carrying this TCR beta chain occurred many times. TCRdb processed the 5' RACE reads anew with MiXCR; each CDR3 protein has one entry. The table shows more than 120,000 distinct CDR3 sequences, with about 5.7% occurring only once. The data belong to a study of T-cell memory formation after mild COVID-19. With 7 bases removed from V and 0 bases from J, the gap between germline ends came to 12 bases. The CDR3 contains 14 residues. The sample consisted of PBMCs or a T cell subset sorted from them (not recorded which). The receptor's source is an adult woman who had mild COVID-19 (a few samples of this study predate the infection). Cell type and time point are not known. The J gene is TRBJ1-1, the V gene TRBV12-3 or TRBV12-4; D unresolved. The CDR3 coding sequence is TGTGCCAGCATCCGGGCCCAAATGAACACTGAAGCTTTCTTT. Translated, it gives CASIRAQMNTEAFF.